This TCR beta chain was sequenced for a study of chemoradiotherapy in HPV16-positive cancers. Profiled with immunoSEQ multiplex PCR; TCRdb holds only in-frame clones, not every one. The table has 29,000 or so clones, 91% seen once; the top ten hold 22%. This specimen consisted of blood, obtained from a patient who underwent chemoradiotherapy. The sequence was obtained from a human donor with HPV-associated anogenital cancer.

The CDR3 coding sequence is TGTGCCAGCAGTAATCCCGCGGAGAGCACTGAAGCTTTCTTT. Translation gives CASSNPAESTEAFF. The chain has TRBV25-1 and TRBJ1-1; D gene unclear. The V gene lost 5 bases and the J gene lost 4 bases, with 14 bases spanning the gap. The CDR3 covers 14 residues. CDR1 and CDR2 (germline): MGHDK, SYGVNS. The full variable domain, rest sourced from reference TRBV25-1 and TRBJ1-1, is EADIYQTPRYLVIGTGKKITLECSQTMGHDKMYWYQQDPGMELHLIHYSYGVNSTEKGDLSSESTVSRIRTEHFPLTLESARPSHTSQYLCASSNPAESTEAFFGQGTRLTVV.